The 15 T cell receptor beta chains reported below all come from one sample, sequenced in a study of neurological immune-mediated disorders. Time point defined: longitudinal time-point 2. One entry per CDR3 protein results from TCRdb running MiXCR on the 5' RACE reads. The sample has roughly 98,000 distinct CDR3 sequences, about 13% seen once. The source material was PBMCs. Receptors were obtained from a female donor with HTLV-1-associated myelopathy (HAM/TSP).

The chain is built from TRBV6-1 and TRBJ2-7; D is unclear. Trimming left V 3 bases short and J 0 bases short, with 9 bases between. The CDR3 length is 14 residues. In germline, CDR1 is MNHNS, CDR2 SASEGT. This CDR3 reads CASSETGFSYEQYF. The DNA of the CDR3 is TGTGCCAGCAGTGAGACCGGATTCTCCTACGAGCAGTACTTC.

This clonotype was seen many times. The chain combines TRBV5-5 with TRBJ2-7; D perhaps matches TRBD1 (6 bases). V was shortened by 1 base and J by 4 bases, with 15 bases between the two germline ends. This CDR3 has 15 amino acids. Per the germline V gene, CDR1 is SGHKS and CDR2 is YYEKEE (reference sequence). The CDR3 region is CASSLKTGPQYEQYF. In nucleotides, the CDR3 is TGTGCCAGCAGCTTGAAGACAGGACCCCAGTACGAGCAGTACTTC.

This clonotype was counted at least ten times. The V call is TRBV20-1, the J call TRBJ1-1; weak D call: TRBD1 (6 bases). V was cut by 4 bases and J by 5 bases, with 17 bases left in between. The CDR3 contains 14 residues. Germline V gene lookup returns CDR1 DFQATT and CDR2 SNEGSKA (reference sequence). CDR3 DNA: TGCAGTGCTATCTCCGGGGGCCCGGGGACTGAAGCTTTCTTT. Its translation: CSAISGGPGTEAFF.

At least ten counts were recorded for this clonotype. The CDR3 spells CSCEGGPVDTQYF. CDR3 nucleotides: TGCAGCTGCGAGGGGGGGCCGGTGGATACGCAGTATTTT. V usage is TRBV20-1 and J usage is TRBJ2-3, with a tentative D call TRBD2 (7 bases). Germline CDR1 and CDR2: DFQATT and SNEGSKA (reference sequence). There are 13 residues in the CDR3.

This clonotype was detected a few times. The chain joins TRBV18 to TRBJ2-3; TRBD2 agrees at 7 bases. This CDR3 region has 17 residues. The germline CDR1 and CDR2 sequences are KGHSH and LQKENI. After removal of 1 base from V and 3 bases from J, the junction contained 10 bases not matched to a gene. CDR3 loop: CASSPRAGFRGTDTQYF. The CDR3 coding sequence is TGTGCCAGCTCACCACGAGCGGGGTTCCGTGGGACAGATACGCAGTATTTT.

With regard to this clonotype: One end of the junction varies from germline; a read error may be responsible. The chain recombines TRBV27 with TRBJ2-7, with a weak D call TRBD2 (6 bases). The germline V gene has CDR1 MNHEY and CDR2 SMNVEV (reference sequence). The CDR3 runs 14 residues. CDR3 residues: CASSYGGIGGEKYF. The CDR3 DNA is TGTGCCAGCAGTTACGGAGGGATAGGAGGCGAGAAGTACTTC.

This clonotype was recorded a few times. CDR3 DNA sequence: TGTGCCAGCTCACCCTTCGGGGACATTCAGTACTTC. Translation: CASSPFGDIQYF. The chain has TRBV18 and TRBJ2-4; weak D call: TRBD2 (5 bases). This CDR3 contains 12 residues. Germline lookup yields CDR1 KGHSH and CDR2 LQKENI. V lost 3 bases and J 8 bases, leaving 8 bases between the germline ends.

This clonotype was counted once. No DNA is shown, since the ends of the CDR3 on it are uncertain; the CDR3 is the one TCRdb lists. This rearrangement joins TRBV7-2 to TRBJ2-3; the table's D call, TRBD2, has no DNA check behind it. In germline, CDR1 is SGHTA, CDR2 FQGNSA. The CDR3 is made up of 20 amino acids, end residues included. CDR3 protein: CASSIYLCSAIAGYTDTQYF.

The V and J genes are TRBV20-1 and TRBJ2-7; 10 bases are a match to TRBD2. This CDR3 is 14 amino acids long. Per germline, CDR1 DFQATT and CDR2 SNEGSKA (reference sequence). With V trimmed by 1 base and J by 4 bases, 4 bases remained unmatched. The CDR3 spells CSARASSGGYEQYF. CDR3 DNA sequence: TGCAGTGCTAGAGCATCTAGCGGGGGTTACGAGCAGTACTTC.

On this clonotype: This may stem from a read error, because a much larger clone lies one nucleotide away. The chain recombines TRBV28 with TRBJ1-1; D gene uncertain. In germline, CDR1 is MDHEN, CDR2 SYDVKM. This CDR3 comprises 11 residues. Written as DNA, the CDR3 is TGTGCCACCCTATCACGGGCTGAAGCTTTATTT. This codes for CATLSRAEALF.

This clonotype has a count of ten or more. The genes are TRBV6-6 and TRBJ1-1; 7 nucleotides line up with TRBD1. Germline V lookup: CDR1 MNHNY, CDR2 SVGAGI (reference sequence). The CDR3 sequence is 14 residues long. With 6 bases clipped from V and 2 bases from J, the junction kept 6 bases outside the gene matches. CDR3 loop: CASSWDRLNTEAFF. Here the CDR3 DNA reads TGTGCCAGCAGCTGGGACAGACTAAACACTGAAGCTTTCTTT.

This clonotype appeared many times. DNA for the CDR3: TGTGCCAGCAGTTTAGCGCGTGGACGACTCTACGAGCAGTACTTC. The encoded protein is CASSLARGRLYEQYF. The rearrangement uses TRBV12-3 or TRBV12-4 and TRBJ2-7, with unresolved D. V was shortened by 0 bases and J by 3 bases, with 12 bases between the two germline ends. This CDR3 has 15 residues.

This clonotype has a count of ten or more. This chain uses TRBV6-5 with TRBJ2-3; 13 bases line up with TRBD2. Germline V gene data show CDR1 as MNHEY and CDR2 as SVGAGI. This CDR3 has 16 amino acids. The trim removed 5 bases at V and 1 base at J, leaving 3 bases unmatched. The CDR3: CASSPGTSGGTDTQYF. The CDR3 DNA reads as TGTGCCAGCAGTCCAGGGACTAGCGGGGGCACAGATACGCAGTATTTT.

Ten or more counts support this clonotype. Written as DNA, the CDR3 is TGTGCCAGCAGCAGACCGGGACAGGGGAAAGAGACCCAGTACTTC. Protein product: CASSRPGQGKETQYF. The rearrangement joins TRBV5-6 to TRBJ2-5; 10 positions agree with TRBD1. V was pared by 4 bases and J by 3 bases, with 6 bases of the junction left unmatched. The CDR3 has 15 residues. CDR1 is SGHDT, CDR2 YYEEEE, per germline.

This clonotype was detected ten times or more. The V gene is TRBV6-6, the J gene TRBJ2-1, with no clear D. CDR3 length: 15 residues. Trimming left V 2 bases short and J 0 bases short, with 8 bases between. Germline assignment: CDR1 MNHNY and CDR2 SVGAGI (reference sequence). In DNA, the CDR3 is TGTGCCAGCAGTTACGGAGCGAGCTCCTACAATGAGCAGTTCTTC. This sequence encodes CASSYGASSYNEQFF.